These 5 T cell receptor beta chains came from one sample sequenced in a study of T cell responses to AZD1222 COVID-19 vaccine. Measured with immunoSEQ multiplex PCR; TCRdb has only the in-frame clones, and not every one. The sample includes about 31,000 clones, over 75% of them seen just once. Sequencing used peripheral blood, obtained 28 days after the second AZD1222 dose. All receptors come from an adult who received the AZD1222 COVID-19 vaccine.

The genes are TRBV23-1 and TRBJ1-1; TRBD1 might be the D (6 bases). TRBV23-1 is an open reading frame, and its role is uncertain. The CDR3 extends over 12 amino acids. The CDR3 loop reads CAGGHQNTEAFF. The CDR3 DNA sequence: TGCGCGGGGGGACACCAGAACACTGAAGCTTTCTTT.

The V call is TRBV2, the J call TRBJ2-7, with D perhaps matching TRBD1 or TRBD2 (5 bases each). The germline V gene encodes CDR1 SNHLY and CDR2 FYNNEI. The CDR3 loop spans 11 amino acids. The V gene lost 6 bases and the J gene lost 4 bases, with 7 bases spanning the gap. CDR3 residues: CASRGEYEQYF. CDR3 nucleotide sequence: TGTGCCAGCAGAGGGGAGTACGAGCAGTACTTC.

The chain combines TRBV5-1 with TRBJ1-2, with D unclear. The germline V and J ends were trimmed by 0 bases and 2 bases, with 8 bases remaining between them. CDR1 SGHRS and CDR2 YFSETQ come from the germline V gene. This CDR3 region has 14 residues. CDR3 protein: CASSLAGSNYGYTF. CDR3 sequence (DNA): TGCGCCAGCAGCTTGGCCGGCAGCAACTATGGCTACACCTTC. Complete variable domain (other parts from reference TRBV5-1 and TRBJ1-2): KAGVTQTPRYLIKTRGQQVTLSCSPISGHRSVSWYQQTPGQGLQFLFEYFSETQRNKGNFPGRFSGRQFSNSRSEMNVSTLELGDSALYLCASSLAGSNYGYTFGSGTRLTVV.

This chain joins TRBV9 and TRBJ1-6; D uncertain. V was clipped by 3 bases and J by 6 bases, with 7 bases between them. This CDR3 spans 13 amino acids. The germline CDR1 and CDR2 sequences are SGDLS and YYNGEE. CDR3 DNA sequence: TGTGCCAGCAGCGCGCCCGGTAATTCACCCCTCCACTTT. Translation gives CASSAPGNSPLHF.

The chain combines TRBV7-6 with TRBJ1-1, with 10 bases that match TRBD1. The CDR3 runs 15 residues. CDR1 and CDR2 (germline): SGHVS, FNYEAQ. Trimming took 0 bases from V and 12 from J; bases not matched to a gene: 10. This CDR3 reads CASSLARPGQGTTFF. CDR3 DNA sequence: TGTGCCAGCAGCTTAGCGCGACCGGGACAGGGGACCACTTTCTTT.